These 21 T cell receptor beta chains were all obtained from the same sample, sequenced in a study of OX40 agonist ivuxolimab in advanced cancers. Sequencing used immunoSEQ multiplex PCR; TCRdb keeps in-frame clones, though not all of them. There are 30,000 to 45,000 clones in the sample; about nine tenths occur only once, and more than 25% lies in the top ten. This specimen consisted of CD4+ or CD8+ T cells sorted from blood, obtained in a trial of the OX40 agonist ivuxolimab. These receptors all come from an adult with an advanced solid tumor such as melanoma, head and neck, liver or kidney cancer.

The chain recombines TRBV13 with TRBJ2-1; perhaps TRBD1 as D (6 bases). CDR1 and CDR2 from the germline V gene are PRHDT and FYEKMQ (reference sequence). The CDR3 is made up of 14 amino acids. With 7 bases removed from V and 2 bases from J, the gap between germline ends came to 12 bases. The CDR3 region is CASTRDTTYNEQFF. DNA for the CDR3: TGTGCCAGCACTCGGGACACCACCTACAATGAGCAGTTCTTC.

For the CDR3, the DNA is TGCGCCAGCAGCCAAGACAGGGCTTCCTACGAGCAGTACTTC. This gives the protein CASSQDRASYEQYF. The chain employs TRBV4-1 and TRBJ2-7; D possibly corresponds to TRBD1 (5 bases). CDR1 and CDR2 from the germline V gene are MGHRA and YSYEKL. The CDR3 covers 14 residues. V dropped 0 bases and J dropped 1 base, with 7 bases sitting between them.

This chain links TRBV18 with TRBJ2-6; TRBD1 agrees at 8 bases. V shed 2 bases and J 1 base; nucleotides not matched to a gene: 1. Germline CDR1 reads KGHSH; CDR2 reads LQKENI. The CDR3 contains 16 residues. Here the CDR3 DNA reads TGTGCCAGCTCACCAGGGGACAGGTCTGGGGCCAACGTCCTGACTTTC. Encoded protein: CASSPGDRSGANVLTF. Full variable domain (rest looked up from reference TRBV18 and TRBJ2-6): NAGVMQNPRHLVRRRGQEARLRCSPMKGHSHVYWYRQLPEEGLKFMVYLQKENIIDESGMPKERFSAEFPKEGPSILRIQQVVRGDSAAYFCASSPGDRSGANVLTFGAGSRLTVL.

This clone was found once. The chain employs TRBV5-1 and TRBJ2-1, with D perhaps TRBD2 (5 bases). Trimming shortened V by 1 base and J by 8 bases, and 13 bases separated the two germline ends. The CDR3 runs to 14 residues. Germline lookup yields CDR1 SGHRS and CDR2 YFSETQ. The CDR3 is CASSLPLGLDEQFF. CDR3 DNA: TGCGCCAGCAGCTTGCCACTAGGGCTGGATGAGCAGTTCTTC. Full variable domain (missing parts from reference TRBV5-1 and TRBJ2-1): KAGVTQTPRYLIKTRGQQVTLSCSPISGHRSVSWYQQTPGQGLQFLFEYFSETQRNKGNFPGRFSGRQFSNSRSEMNVSTLELGDSALYLCASSLPLGLDEQFFGPGTRLTVL.

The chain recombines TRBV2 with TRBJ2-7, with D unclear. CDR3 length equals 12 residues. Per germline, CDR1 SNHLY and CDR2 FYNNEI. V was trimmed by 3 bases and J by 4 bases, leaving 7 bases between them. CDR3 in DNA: TGTGCCAGCAGTGAGACGTCGTACGAGCAGTACTTC. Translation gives CASSETSYEQYF.

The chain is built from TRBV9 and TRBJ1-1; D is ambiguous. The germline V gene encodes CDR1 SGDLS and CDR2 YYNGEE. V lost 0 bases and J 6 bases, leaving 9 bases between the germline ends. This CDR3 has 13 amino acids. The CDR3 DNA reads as TGTGCCAGCAGCGTAGATCGGGGTCCTGAAGCTTTCTTT. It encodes CASSVDRGPEAFF.

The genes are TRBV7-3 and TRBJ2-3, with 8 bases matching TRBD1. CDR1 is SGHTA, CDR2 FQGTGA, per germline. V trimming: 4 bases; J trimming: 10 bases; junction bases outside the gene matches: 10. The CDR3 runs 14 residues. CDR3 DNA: TGTGCCAGCAGCTCAGGGGGCCAGGCAATGGCGCAGTATTTT. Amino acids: CASSSGGQAMAQYF.

This CDR3 reads CASSPVRGSTDTQYF. In nucleotides, the CDR3 is TGTGCCAGCTCACCAGTGAGGGGGAGCACAGATACGCAGTATTTT. This sequence joins TRBV18 and TRBJ2-3; D is possibly TRBD1 (6 bases). V was cut by 2 bases and J by 0 bases, with 9 bases left in between. CDR3 length: 15 amino acids. CDR1 KGHSH and CDR2 LQKENI come from the germline V gene.

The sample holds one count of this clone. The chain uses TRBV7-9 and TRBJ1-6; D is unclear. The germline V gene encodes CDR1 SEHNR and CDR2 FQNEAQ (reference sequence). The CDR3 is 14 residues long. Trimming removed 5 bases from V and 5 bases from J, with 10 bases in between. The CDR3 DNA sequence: TGTGCCAGCAGCGTAGAGAGCCATAATTCACCCCTCCACTTT. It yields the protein CASSVESHNSPLHF.

CDR3 nucleotide sequence: TGTGCCAGTAGTCCCCTAGGAGCTGGGGCCAACGTCCTGACTTTC. Amino acids: CASSPLGAGANVLTF. The chain combines TRBV19 with TRBJ2-6; no definite D call. This CDR3 region has 15 residues. Germline V lookup: CDR1 LNHDA, CDR2 SQIVND (reference sequence). Trimming took 5 bases from V and 2 from J, leaving 10 bases between them.

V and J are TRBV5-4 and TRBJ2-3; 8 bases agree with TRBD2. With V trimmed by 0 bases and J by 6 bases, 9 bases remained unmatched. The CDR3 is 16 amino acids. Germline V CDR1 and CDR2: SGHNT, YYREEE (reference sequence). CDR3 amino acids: CASSLAGTRGVDTQYF. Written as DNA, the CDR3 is TGTGCCAGCAGCTTGGCGGGGACTAGGGGAGTGGATACGCAGTATTTT.

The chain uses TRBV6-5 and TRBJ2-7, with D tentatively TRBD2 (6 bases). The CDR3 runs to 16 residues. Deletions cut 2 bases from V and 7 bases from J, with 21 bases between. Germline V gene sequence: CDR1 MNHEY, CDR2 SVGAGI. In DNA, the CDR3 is TGTGCCAGCAGTTACGGTTCGGGGACTTCCTACGAGGAGCAGTACTTC. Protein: CASSYGSGTSYEEQYF.

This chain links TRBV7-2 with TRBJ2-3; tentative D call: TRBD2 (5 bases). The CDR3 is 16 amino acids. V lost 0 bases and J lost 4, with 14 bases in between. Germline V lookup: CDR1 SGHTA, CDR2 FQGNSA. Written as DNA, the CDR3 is TGTGCCAGCAGCTTAGCGTTGGGCGGAGGCTCAGATACGCAGTATTTT. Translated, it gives CASSLALGGGSDTQYF. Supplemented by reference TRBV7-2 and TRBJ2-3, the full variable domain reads GAGVSQSPSNKVTEKGKDVELRCDPISGHTALYWYRQSLGQGLEFLIYFQGNSAPDKSGLPSDRFSAERTGGSVSTLTIQRTQQEDSAVYLCASSLALGGGSDTQYFGPGTRLTVL.

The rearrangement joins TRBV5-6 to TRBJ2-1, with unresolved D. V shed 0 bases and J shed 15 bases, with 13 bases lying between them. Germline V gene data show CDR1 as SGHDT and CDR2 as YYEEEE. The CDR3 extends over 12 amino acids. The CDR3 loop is CASSLGQSGTFF. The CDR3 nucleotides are TGTGCCAGCAGCTTGGGGCAGTCCGGTACGTTCTTC.

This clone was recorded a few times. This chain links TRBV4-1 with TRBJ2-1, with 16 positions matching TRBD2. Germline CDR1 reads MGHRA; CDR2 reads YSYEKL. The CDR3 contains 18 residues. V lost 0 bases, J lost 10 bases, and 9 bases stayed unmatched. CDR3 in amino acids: CASSQDSLGLAGGGEQFF. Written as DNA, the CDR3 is TGCGCCAGCAGCCAAGATAGCCTGGGACTAGCGGGAGGGGGGGAGCAGTTCTTC.

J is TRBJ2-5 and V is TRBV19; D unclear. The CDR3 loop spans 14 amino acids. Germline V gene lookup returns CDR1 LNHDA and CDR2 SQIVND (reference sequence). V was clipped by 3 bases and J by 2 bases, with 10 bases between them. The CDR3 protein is CASSIVGQQETQYF. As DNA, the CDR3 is TGTGCCAGTAGTATCGTCGGGCAACAAGAGACCCAGTACTTC.

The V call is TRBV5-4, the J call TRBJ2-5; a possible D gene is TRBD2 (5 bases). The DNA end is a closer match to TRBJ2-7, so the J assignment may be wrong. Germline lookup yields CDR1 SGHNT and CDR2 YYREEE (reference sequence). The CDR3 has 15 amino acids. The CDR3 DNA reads TGTGCCAGCAGCTTGACCCTGGGAAGGGAGCACGAGCAGTACTTC. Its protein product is CASSLTLGREHEQYF.

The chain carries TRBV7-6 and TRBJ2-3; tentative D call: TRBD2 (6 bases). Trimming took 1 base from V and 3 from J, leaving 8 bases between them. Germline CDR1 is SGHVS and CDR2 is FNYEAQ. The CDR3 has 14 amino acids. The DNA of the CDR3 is TGTGCCAGCAGCTTAGGGGGGGAGACAGATACGCAGTATTTT. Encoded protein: CASSLGGETDTQYF.

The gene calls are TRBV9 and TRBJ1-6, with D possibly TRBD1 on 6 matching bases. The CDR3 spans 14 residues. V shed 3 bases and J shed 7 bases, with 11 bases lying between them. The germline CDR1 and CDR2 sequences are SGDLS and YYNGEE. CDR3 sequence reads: CASSETQGNSPLHF. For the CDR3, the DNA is TGTGCCAGCAGCGAAACTCAGGGGAATTCACCCCTCCACTTT.

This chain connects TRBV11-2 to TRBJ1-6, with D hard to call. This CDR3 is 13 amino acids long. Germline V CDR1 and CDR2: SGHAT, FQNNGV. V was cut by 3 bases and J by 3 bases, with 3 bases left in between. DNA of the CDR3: TGTGCCAGCAGCTTGAGCTATAATTCACCCCTCCACTTT. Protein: CASSLSYNSPLHF.

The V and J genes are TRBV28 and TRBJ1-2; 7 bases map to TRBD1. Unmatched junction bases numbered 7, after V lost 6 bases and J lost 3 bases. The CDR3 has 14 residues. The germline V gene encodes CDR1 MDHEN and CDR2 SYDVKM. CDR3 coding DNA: TGTGCCAGCAGAACTCCGGGACAGCACTATGGCTACACCTTC. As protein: CASRTPGQHYGYTF.